The present entry profiles one TCR beta chain with its context. The target antigen is unknown. The entirety of the isolated RNA underwent reverse transcription, so expressed TCRB transcripts were sequenced. The data were produced by immunoSEQ multiplex PCR, yet TCRdb's version contains in-frame clones alone and is incomplete. The sample holds 200,000 to 250,000 clones, about 9.3% seen once. CDR1 GTSNPN and CDR2 SVGIG come from the germline V gene (reference sequence). After removal of 6 bases from V and 5 bases from J, the junction contained 13 bases not matched to a gene. The CDR3 sequence is 16 residues long. These data are taken from a study of beta chain features in type 1 diabetes. Study-wide findings and caveats: These data did not resolve whether HLA type affects TCRB rearrangement. Significant though moderate, a shortening of TCRB CDR3s appeared in all four CD4+ subsets of Type 1 diabetes patients.

Input material: naive CD4+ T cells from blood. The chain uses TRBV30 and TRBJ2-7; 13 nucleotides line up with TRBD2. The receptor was derived from a woman aged 18-29 years in good health. CDR3 DNA sequence: TGTGCCTGTGCCGGGACTAGCGGGAACCTTATCGACGAGCAGTACTTC. As protein: CACAGTSGNLIDEQYF.